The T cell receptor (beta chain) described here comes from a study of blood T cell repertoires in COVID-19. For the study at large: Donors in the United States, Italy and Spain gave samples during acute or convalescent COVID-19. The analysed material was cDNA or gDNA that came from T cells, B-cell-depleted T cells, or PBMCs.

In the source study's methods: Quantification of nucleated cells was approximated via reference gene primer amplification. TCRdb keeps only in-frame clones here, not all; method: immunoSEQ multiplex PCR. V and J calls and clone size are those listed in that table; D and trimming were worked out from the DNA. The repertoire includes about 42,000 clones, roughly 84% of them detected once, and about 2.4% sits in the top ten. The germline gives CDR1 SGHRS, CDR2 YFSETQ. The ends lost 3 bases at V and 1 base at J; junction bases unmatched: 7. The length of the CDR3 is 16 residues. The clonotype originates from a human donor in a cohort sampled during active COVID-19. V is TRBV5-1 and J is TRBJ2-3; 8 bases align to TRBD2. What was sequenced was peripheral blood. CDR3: CASSYSLAGRTDTQYF. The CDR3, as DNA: TGCGCCAGCAGCTATTCCCTAGCGGGCCGCACAGATACGCAGTATTTT.